The 22 T cell receptor beta chains listed next were all sequenced from one sample in a study of graft-versus-host responses after intestinal transplantation. No antigen has been identified for these receptors. Sequencing was performed with immunoSEQ multiplex PCR; in TCRdb, only in-frame clones are kept and a portion is missing. In the table there are about 93,000 clones, approximately 95% of which are singletons. The input for sequencing was unstimulated CD8+ T cells sorted from spleen or lymph node cells, taken before intestinal transplant. The receptors come from a human donor who received an intestinal transplant.

V usage is TRBV12-5 and J usage is TRBJ2-5, with D possibly matching TRBD1 (6 bases). The assigned J gene may be wrong: the sequence end matches TRBJ2-7 better. Looked up from germline, CDR1 is LGHNT and CDR2 is FRNRAP. This CDR3 has 16 residues. Here the CDR3 DNA reads TGTGCTAGTGGTTTGTCCCGAACAGGGATAGACTACGAGCAGTACTTC. Translated, it gives CASGLSRTGIDYEQYF.

The chain uses TRBV13 and TRBJ1-2, with D possibly matching TRBD1 (5 bases). This CDR3 region has 11 residues. Deletions cut 5 bases from V and 8 bases from J, with 9 bases between. Germline assignment: CDR1 PRHDT and CDR2 FYEKMQ (reference sequence). In DNA, the CDR3 is TGTGCCAGCAGCGGAGGGGTAGGCTACACCTTC. Protein product: CASSGGVGYTF.

The chain carries TRBV11-2 and TRBJ1-3, with D unclear. Deletions cut 7 bases from V and 4 bases from J, with 17 bases between. Germline CDR1 reads SGHAT; CDR2 reads FQNNGV. The CDR3 consists of 15 residues. CDR3 bases: TGTGCCAGCACGGGTGAGGGAGGGATCGGAAACACCATATATTTT. It yields the protein CASTGEGGIGNTIYF.

This rearrangement joins TRBV28 to TRBJ2-2; 10 nucleotides align to TRBD2. Germline loops: CDR1 MDHEN, CDR2 SYDVKM. This CDR3 is built from 14 residues. Unmatched junction bases numbered 2, after V lost 6 bases and J lost 4 bases. The CDR3 here is CASSVAGGTGELFF. The CDR3 nucleotides are TGTGCCAGCAGCGTAGCGGGGGGCACCGGGGAGCTGTTTTTT. The full variable domain, its missing parts supplied by reference TRBV28 and TRBJ2-2, is DVKVTQSSRYLVKRTGEKVFLECVQDMDHENMFWYRQDPGLGLRLIYFSYDVKMKEKGDIPEGYSVSREKKERFSLILESASTNQTSMYLCASSVAGGTGELFFGEGSRLTVL.

A word on this clone: The same CDR3 also results from other DNA sequences found in this sample. The J gene is TRBJ1-2, the V gene TRBV6-5, with a possible D match to TRBD1 (5 bases). CDR3 size: 14 residues. Between the trimmed V and J ends, which lost 0 bases and 2 bases, there was a span of 7 bases. The V gene's germline CDR1 is MNHEY and CDR2 SVGAGI. The CDR3: CASSYSGGNYGYTF. CDR3 DNA sequence: TGTGCCAGCAGTTACTCGGGGGGAAACTATGGCTACACCTTC.

This chain links TRBV4-3 with TRBJ1-3, with D tentatively TRBD1 (5 bases). This CDR3 region has 16 residues. Germline values: CDR1 LGHNA, CDR2 YSLEER. Trimming stripped 4 bases from V and 3 bases from J, with 16 bases between. CDR3 bases: TGCGCCAGCAGCCTAATATTCCAGGGAATTGGAAACACCATATATTTT. It yields the protein CASSLIFQGIGNTIYF.

This clone was picked up one time. The chain joins TRBV30 to TRBJ1-4, with D maybe TRBD1 (6 bases). The germline CDR1 and CDR2 sequences are GTSNPN and SVGIG (reference sequence). V was clipped by 1 base and J by 8 bases, with 11 bases between them. The CDR3 covers 13 residues. Written as DNA, the CDR3 is TGTGCCTGGAGTGCAGGGGTGGGGGAAAAACTGTTTTTT. Translation gives CAWSAGVGEKLFF.

This sequence joins TRBV13 and TRBJ2-1, with TRBD2 as a possible D gene (6 bases). V lost 3 bases and J 8 bases, leaving 14 bases between the germline ends. The CDR3 is 14 residues long. CDR1 is PRHDT and CDR2 is FYEKMQ in the germline V gene (reference sequence). The CDR3 DNA reads TGTGCCAGCAGCTTGGGACTGGTTGGTGATGAGCAGTTCTTC. Translated: CASSLGLVGDEQFF. The full variable domain, completed using reference TRBV13 and TRBJ2-1, is AAGVIQSPRHLIKEKRETATLKCYPIPRHDTVYWYQQGPGQDPQFLISFYEKMQSDKGSIPDRFSAQQFSDYHSELNMSSLELGDSALYFCASSLGLVGDEQFFGPGTRLTVL.

The rearrangement uses TRBV19 and TRBJ2-3; 9 bases are a match to TRBD1. Trimming cost V 4 bases and J 2 bases; bases outside gene matches: 4. Germline assignment: CDR1 LNHDA and CDR2 SQIVND (reference sequence). This CDR3 region has 15 residues. The CDR3 DNA sequence: TGTGCCAGTAGTAATCTACAGGGGGCCACAGATACGCAGTATTTT. It is translated as CASSNLQGATDTQYF.

V gene TRBV5-6 combines with J gene TRBJ1-1; D call uncertain. Per the germline V gene, CDR1 is SGHDT and CDR2 is YYEEEE. This CDR3 contains 13 residues. Trimming removed 1 base at V and 6 bases at J, with 10 bases between. The CDR3 bases are TGTGCCAGCAGCTTGTGGGTTGGAGCTGAAGCTTTCTTT. Encoded protein: CASSLWVGAEAFF.

The CDR3 protein is CASSPESDEQYF. In DNA, the CDR3 is TGCGCCAGCAGCCCGGAGAGCGACGAGCAGTACTTC. The rearrangement joins TRBV4-1 to TRBJ2-7; no definite D call. The V end lost 4 bases, the J end lost 5 bases, and 9 bases lay between the germline ends. The germline CDR1 and CDR2 sequences are MGHRA and YSYEKL. The CDR3 loop spans 12 amino acids.

The rearrangement uses TRBV11-2 and TRBJ2-1; 7 bases match TRBD2. CDR3 length equals 14 residues. The trim removed 0 bases at V and 7 bases at J, leaving 3 bases unmatched. The V gene's germline CDR1 is SGHAT and CDR2 FQNNGV. The CDR3 DNA sequence: TGTGCCAGCAGCTTAGATCCTAGCGGTAATGAGCAGTTCTTC. It yields the protein CASSLDPSGNEQFF.

The chain joins TRBV19 to TRBJ1-2, with no clear D. Trimming removed 4 bases from V and 0 bases from J, with 18 bases in between. The CDR3 totals 17 residues. The germline V gene has CDR1 LNHDA and CDR2 SQIVND (reference sequence). Here the CDR3 DNA reads TGTGCCAGTAGTACCGGGATCTTCACACCCCCTAACTATGGCTACACCTTC. This gives the protein CASSTGIFTPPNYGYTF.

The chain recombines TRBV4-1 with TRBJ1-2, with TRBD1 identical over 7 bases. Germline V lookup: CDR1 MGHRA, CDR2 YSYEKL. The CDR3 totals 17 residues. Unmatched junction bases numbered 8, after V lost 1 base and J lost 0 bases. The CDR3, as DNA: TGCGCCAGCAGCCAAGTTCCAGGGGGACATACTAACTATGGCTACACCTTC. Protein: CASSQVPGGHTNYGYTF.

The chain joins TRBV9 to TRBJ2-2; 12 positions agree with TRBD2. Germline-derived CDR1 and CDR2 are SGDLS and YYNGEE. CDR3 length equals 19 residues. V was pared by 5 bases and J by 0 bases, with 11 bases of the junction left unmatched. In nucleotides, the CDR3 is TGTGCCAGCAGGGCCGGGGCTAGCGGGGGGGCAACGAACACCGGGGAGCTGTTTTTT. This gives the protein CASRAGASGGATNTGELFF.

This chain connects TRBV5-1 to TRBJ1-3; TRBD1 aligns across 7 bases. The CDR3 sequence is 16 residues long. The V segment lost 0 bases and the J segment 0 bases; nucleotides outside the gene matches: 3. Germline V gene lookup returns CDR1 SGHRS and CDR2 YFSETQ. CDR3 DNA: TGCGCCAGCAGCTTGGGACAGGGTTTCTCTGGAAACACCATATATTTT. Residues: CASSLGQGFSGNTIYF.

The chain carries TRBV7-9 and TRBJ2-4; D may be TRBD1 (5 bases). Trimming shortened V by 1 base and J by 8 bases, and 15 bases separated the two germline ends. Germline lookup yields CDR1 SEHNR and CDR2 FQNEAQ (reference sequence). The CDR3 runs to 15 residues. The CDR3 coding sequence is TGTGCCAGCAGCTTAGGTTTGACAGAGGAAGACATTCAGTACTTC. This encodes CASSLGLTEEDIQYF.

This clone was found a few times. V is TRBV10-2 and J is TRBJ2-7, with 11 bases that match TRBD2. This CDR3 is 18 amino acids long. Germline CDR1 WSHSY, CDR2 SAAADI. Losses at the gene ends were 2 bases for V and 2 bases for J; bases not matched to a gene: 11. The CDR3 sequence is CASSEADEGLAVTYEQYF. CDR3 in DNA: TGCGCCAGCAGTGAGGCGGACGAGGGACTAGCGGTGACCTACGAGCAGTACTTC.

This sequence joins TRBV2 and TRBJ2-7, with 8 bases fitting TRBD1. V lost 0 bases, J lost 0 bases, and 4 bases stayed unmatched. This CDR3 is 16 amino acids long. CDR1 and CDR2 (germline): SNHLY, FYNNEI. Here the CDR3 reads CASSEAQGQVSYEQYF. The CDR3 DNA follows: TGTGCCAGCAGTGAAGCCCAGGGACAGGTCTCCTACGAGCAGTACTTC.

The chain uses TRBV10-2 and TRBJ2-1; 11 positions match TRBD2. In germline, CDR1 is WSHSY, CDR2 SAAADI. The V gene end was trimmed by 7 bases and the J gene end by 5 bases; junction bases not matched to a gene: 7. This CDR3 comprises 15 residues. The CDR3 loop reads CASTQTSGIHNEQFF. The CDR3 DNA is TGCGCCAGCACTCAGACTAGCGGGATTCACAATGAGCAGTTCTTC.

The V gene is TRBV30, the J gene TRBJ1-5; 7 nucleotides agree with TRBD1. The CDR3 totals 14 residues. The J segment lost 7 bases and the V segment lost 0 bases, leaving 6 bases of the junction unmatched. Germline V gene sequence: CDR1 GTSNPN, CDR2 SVGIG (reference sequence). In nucleotides, the CDR3 is TGTGCCTGGAGTGTGAACAGGGGCCGGCAGCCCCAGCATTTT. Protein product: CAWSVNRGRQPQHF.

The chain combines TRBV19 with TRBJ1-1; TRBD1 matches 8 bases. The V gene's germline CDR1 is LNHDA and CDR2 SQIVND (reference sequence). With 7 bases clipped from V and 2 bases from J, the junction kept 21 bases outside the gene matches. This CDR3 is built from 19 residues. The CDR3 sequence is CASTHPTPGGAGINTEAFF. The CDR3, as DNA: TGTGCCAGTACCCACCCCACCCCAGGGGGCGCGGGGATCAACACTGAAGCTTTCTTT.